One and the same sample provided the 2 T cell receptor beta chains below, sequenced in a study of blood T cell repertoires in COVID-19 (dated by TCRdb to 2018 to 2021). Library creation used the immunoSEQ multiplex PCR assay. Here the immuneACCESS table is served through TCRdb, limited to in-frame sequences with V and J called. Missing clones are a known gap in these copies; in checked studies unresolved V genes cover under half, and the rest lacks a known reason. The sample table lists fewer than 350,000 clones, about four fifths of them with a count of one. The top ten clones comprise less than 3% of the sample. The sequencing sample was made of peripheral blood. The receptor set was obtained from a woman aged 55-70 years with active or convalescent COVID-19.

CDR3 in amino acids: CASSGSAQPTGELFF. DNA of the CDR3: TGTGCCAGCAGCGGTTCCGCACAGCCAACCGGGGAGCTGTTTTTT. The V call is TRBV5-5, the J call TRBJ2-2; no definite D call. Trimming removed 4 bases from V and 5 bases from J, with 15 bases in between. The CDR3 length is 15 residues. Per the germline V gene, CDR1 is SGHKS and CDR2 is YYEKEE (reference sequence).

The chain is built from TRBV30 and TRBJ2-2, with a weak D call TRBD2 (6 bases). CDR3 length equals 14 residues. V gave up 0 bases and J gave up 2 bases, with 7 bases separating them. Germline CDR1 reads GTSNPN; CDR2 reads SVGIG (reference sequence). The CDR3 region is CAWSVTSNTGELFF. The CDR3 coding sequence is TGTGCCTGGAGTGTGACTAGTAACACCGGGGAGCTGTTTTTT. Using reference TRBV30 and TRBJ2-2 for the parts outside the CDR3, the full variable domain is SQTIHQWPATLVQPVGSPLSLECTVEGTSNPNLYWYRQAAGRGLQLLFYSVGIGQISSEVPQNLSASRPQDRQFILSSKKLLLSDSGFYLCAWSVTSNTGELFFGEGSRLTVL.